The T cell receptor (beta chain) described here comes from a study of cytomegalovirus exposure and HLA in healthy donors. V lost 5 bases to trimming and J lost 9 bases, with 10 bases between them. The CDR3 length is 10 residues. Germline CDR1 is GTSNPN and CDR2 is SVGIG (reference sequence). Note on this clone: The antigen is undetermined.

It was with 60 Vbeta and 13 Jbeta primers that the PCR ran. Using immunoSEQ multiplex PCR, the repertoire was profiled, and TCRdb retains in-frame clones only, with some absent. The data contain about 63,000 clones, 73% of them singletons. General observations from the study: Judged likely to be a sequencing artifact was a cluster of highly shared sequence variants.

This sequence originates from a man aged 50 or older in good health and CMV-seronegative. The V call is TRBV30, the J call TRBJ1-1; D perhaps matches TRBD1 (6 bases). Sequencing was done on a sample of PBMCs. CDR3 residues: CAWVRGQAFF. Here the CDR3 DNA reads TGTGCCTGGGTCAGGGGACAAGCTTTCTTT.